One T cell receptor beta chain is described in this entry. The sample comes from a study of human T cells and chemical hapten exposure. Whole-study context: Affected patients, primarily female, had alopecia areata, totalis or universalis.

Time point defined: patch test 1, 2 weeks after DPC sensitization. Treatment defined: therapeutic diphenylcyclopropenone sensitization with weekly scalp DPC. The study extracted total RNA from unfractionated whole blood. Ahead of each patch test application, blood was drawn. It was the library that attached unique molecular identifiers to individual cDNA molecules. Each CDR3 protein is one row after TCRdb ran MiXCR on the RACE reads. Among roughly 48,000 distinct CDR3 sequences listed, more than 9.5% were seen once. The CDR3 contains 12 residues. CDR1 is MNHEY, CDR2 SMNVEV, per germline (reference sequence). V dropped 5 bases and J dropped 2 bases, with 7 bases sitting between them.

This TCR was recovered from a woman aged 40 to 50 with alopecia areata. Some clones in this sample may be carry-over from other donors' samples. The specimen was whole blood, collected in connection with sensitization to the hapten diphenylcyclopropenone (DPC). The chain links TRBV27 to TRBJ2-7; no clear D gene. The CDR3 DNA reads TGTGCCAGCAGTCCCGACCCCTACGAGCAGTACTTC. Translation: CASSPDPYEQYF.